A selection of T cell receptor beta chains follows, all from one sample in a study of blood T cell repertoires in COVID-19. TCRdb's table, derived via immunoSEQ multiplex PCR, lists solely in-frame clones and lacks some. This sample carries around 180,000 clones, 76% of them seen once, and the ten largest clones take less than 20%. Sample: PBMCs or T cells enriched from blood (not recorded which). The receptors originated from a woman aged 45 to 65 with acute COVID-19. Both conserved end residues are part of each CDR3. The D gene is left open where the match is weak. Clone size is given for some rows only: seen once, a few or many times, or a class if the clone is expanded.

TRBV30	-	TRBD2	TRBJ2-1	CAWSPPSGGSNEQFF	TGTGCCTGGAGTCCGCCTAGCGGGGGGAGTAATGAGCAGTTCTTC
TRBV4-3	-	TRBD1	TRBJ1-2	CASSQDLYDRGHGYTF	TGCGCCAGCAGCCAAGATCTTTACGACAGGGGGCATGGCTACACCTTC
TRBV7-8	-	TRBD1	TRBJ1-4	CASSLGQGGGGKLFF	TGTGCCAGCAGCTTAGGACAGGGAGGCGGCGGAAAACTGTTTTTT
TRBV10-1	-	-	TRBJ2-1	CASSDSGGISSYNEQFF	TGCGCCAGCAGTGATTCGGGGGGCATAAGCTCCTACAATGAGCAGTTCTTC
TRBV19	-	-	TRBJ2-3	CASSATGLDTDTQYF	TGTGCCAGTAGTGCAACGGGACTTGACACAGATACGCAGTATTTT
TRBV28	-	TRBD1	TRBJ2-2	CASVRSIDRVVSGELFF	TGTGCCAGCGTCAGAAGCATCGACAGGGTAGTCTCCGGGGAGCTGTTTTTT
TRBV11-2	-	-	TRBJ1-6	CASSLWAGEGSPLHF	TGTGCCAGCAGCTTATGGGCAGGGGAGGGGTCACCCCTCCACTTT
TRBV7-9	-	-	TRBJ2-3	CASSLGRGLSTDTQYF	TGTGCCAGCAGCTTAGGCAGGGGCCTTAGCACAGATACGCAGTATTTT
TRBV5-6	-	-	TRBJ1-1	CASIGRRGDTEAFF	TGTGCCAGCATAGGTAGGAGGGGAGACACTGAAGCTTTCTTT
TRBV19	-	-	TRBJ1-1	CASSPSGQSEAFF	TGTGCCAGTAGTCCGTCGGGTCAGAGTGAAGCTTTCTTT
TRBV6-4	-	-	TRBJ1-1	CASRRTTMNTEAFF	TGTGCCAGCAGACGGACAACCATGAACACTGAAGCTTTCTTT
TRBV4-1	-	-	TRBJ1-2	CASSQVEGGGYGYTF	TGCGCCAGCAGCCAAGTTGAAGGAGGAGGGTATGGCTACACCTTC
TRBV28	-	-	TRBJ2-1	CASSIPTGRGGNEQFF	TGTGCCAGCAGCATACCGACAGGACGTGGGGGAAATGAGCAGTTCTTC
TRBV5-6	few	TRBD1	TRBJ1-1	CASSSDRITEAFF	TGTGCCAGCAGCTCGGACAGGATCACTGAAGCTTTCTTT
TRBV18	-	-	TRBJ1-3	CATGDRGTGNTIYF	TGTGCCACCGGAGACAGAGGAACTGGAAACACCATATATTTT
TRBV4-3	-	-	TRBJ2-1	CASSPLGGGVVEQFF	TGCGCCAGCAGCCCCCTAGGGGGTGGGGTGGTCGAGCAGTTCTTC
TRBV29-1	many	-	TRBJ1-1	CSVSSSGEAFF	TGCAGCGTCTCTTCCTCGGGGGAAGCTTTCTTT
TRBV6-2/TRBV6-3	-	TRBD1	TRBJ2-3	CASSYLGGTGGGDTQYF	TGTGCCAGCAGTTACCTAGGAGGGACAGGGGGAGGGGATACGCAGTATTTT
TRBV7-9	-	-	TRBJ1-2	CASSLGQGNYGYTF	TGTGCCAGCAGCCTTGGGCAGGGGAACTATGGCTACACCTTC
TRBV6-1	-	-	TRBJ1-5	CASSEGGYNQPQHF	TGTGCCAGCAGTGAAGGAGGGTACAATCAGCCCCAGCATTTT
TRBV5-1	-	-	TRBJ2-1	CASSLGQDSYNEQFF	TGCGCCAGCAGCTTGGGGCAGGACTCCTACAATGAGCAGTTCTTC
TRBV20-1	-	-	TRBJ1-6	CSASDPGNYNSPLHF	TGCAGTGCTAGTGATCCGGGGAACTATAATTCACCCCTCCACTTT
TRBV25-1	-	-	TRBJ2-1	CASSLRNEQFF	TGTGCCAGCAGTTTGCGAAATGAGCAGTTCTTC
TRBV5-4	-	-	TRBJ1-2	CASSLGGSANYGYTF	TGTGCCAGCAGCTTGGGTGGCAGCGCTAACTATGGCTACACCTTC
TRBV5-4	-	-	TRBJ1-4	CASSLSRQPNEKLFF	TGTGCCAGCAGCTTGTCACGACAGCCTAATGAAAAACTGTTTTTT
TRBV18	-	TRBD2	TRBJ2-3	CASSQPGTSGPADTQYF	TGTGCCAGCTCCCAGCCCGGGACTAGCGGGCCTGCAGATACGCAGTATTTT
TRBV28	-	TRBD1	TRBJ1-5	CASSRVTGSNQPQHF	TGTGCCAGCTCGAGGGTGACAGGGAGCAATCAGCCCCAGCATTTT
TRBV6-5	-	-	TRBJ1-1	CASSQGTEAFF	TGTGCCAGCAGCCAGGGCACTGAAGCTTTCTTT
TRBV11-2	-	TRBD1	TRBJ1-2	CASSSTGPLMDYGYTF	TGTGCCAGCAGTTCGACAGGGCCATTGATGGATTATGGCTACACCTTC
TRBV20-1	-	-	TRBJ1-3	CSAIERPGNTIYF	TGCAGTGCTATTGAGCGCCCGGGAAACACCATATATTTT
TRBV2	-	-	TRBJ1-2	CASRQTVGYTF	TGTGCCAGCAGACAGACAGTTGGCTACACCTTC
TRBV9	-	TRBD2	TRBJ2-3	CASSVGLAGNTDTQYF	TGTGCCAGCAGCGTAGGGCTAGCGGGGAACACAGATACGCAGTATTTT
TRBV18	-	TRBD1	TRBJ1-4	CASGLGDRVKEKLFF	TGTGCCAGCGGCCTTGGGGACAGGGTAAAAGAAAAACTGTTTTTT
TRBV7-9	-	TRBD1	TRBJ1-4	CASSPQGVHGEKLFF	TGTGCCAGCAGCCCACAGGGGGTCCATGGCGAAAAACTGTTTTTT
TRBV5-6	-	TRBD1	TRBJ1-4	CASSLGRGREKLFF	TGTGCCAGCAGCTTGGGCAGGGGGCGCGAAAAACTGTTTTTT
TRBV27	-	-	TRBJ1-5	CASSLLNSNQPQHF	TGTGCCAGCAGTCTTTTAAATAGCAATCAGCCCCAGCATTTT
TRBV6-5	once	TRBD1	TRBJ1-1	CASSYSGTGSRAEAFF	TGTGCCAGCAGTTACTCTGGGACAGGGAGTAGGGCTGAAGCTTTCTTT
TRBV18	-	-	TRBJ1-4	CASSPLGAGEKLFF	TGTGCCAGCTCCCCCTTGGGGGCTGGGGAAAAACTGTTTTTT
TRBV28	-	TRBD2	TRBJ2-1	CASSLRTSGGSYNEQFF	TGTGCCAGCAGTTTACGAACTAGCGGGGGTTCCTACAATGAGCAGTTCTTC
TRBV7-3	-	TRBD1	TRBJ1-6	CASSRDRGTNSPLHF	TGTGCCAGCAGCCGGGACAGGGGGACCAATTCACCCCTCCACTTT
TRBV18	-	TRBD1	TRBJ2-6	CASSRDRSSGANVLTF	TGTGCCAGCTCACGGGACAGGTCCTCTGGGGCCAACGTCCTGACTTTC
TRBV7-2	-	-	TRBJ1-4	CASSAVFGGGEKLFF	TGTGCCAGCAGCGCCGTATTTGGCGGGGGGGAAAAACTGTTTTTT
TRBV19	-	-	TRBJ1-4	CATQIRGEKLFF	TGTGCCACTCAGATTCGGGGGGAAAAACTGTTTTTT
TRBV24-1	-	TRBD1	TRBJ1-1	CATSGQGREAFF	TGTGCCACCAGTGGACAGGGGCGTGAAGCTTTCTTT
TRBV24-1	-	TRBD1	TRBJ1-5	CATSDKDRGDSQPQHF	TGTGCCACCAGTGACAAGGACAGGGGCGACAGTCAGCCCCAGCATTTT
TRBV20-1	-	-	TRBJ1-1	CSASIPGGNTEAFF	TGCAGTGCTAGTATACCCGGGGGGAACACTGAAGCTTTCTTT
TRBV7-2	-	-	TRBJ2-2	CASKRSGAQNTGELFF	TGTGCCAGCAAACGATCTGGGGCACAGAACACCGGGGAGCTGTTTTTT
TRBV25-1	-	TRBD1	TRBJ1-6	CASSASDRGNSPLHF	TGTGCCAGCAGTGCCTCCGACAGGGGGAATTCACCCCTCCACTTT
TRBV7-8	-	-	TRBJ1-3	CASSLAGGAENTIYF	TGTGCCAGCAGCTTAGCGGGAGGGGCGGAAAACACCATATATTTT
TRBV5-1	-	-	TRBJ2-1	CASSSQGLGAYNEQFF	TGCGCCAGCAGCTCTCAGGGACTCGGGGCTTACAATGAGCAGTTCTTC
TRBV19	-	-	TRBJ1-2	CASREDRRYGYTF	TGTGCCAGTAGGGAAGACAGGCGCTATGGCTACACCTTC
TRBV13	-	TRBD1	TRBJ1-2	CASSPGQGMVHYGYTF	TGTGCCAGCAGCCCGGGACAGGGAATGGTTCACTATGGCTACACCTTC
TRBV6-1	-	-	TRBJ1-2	CASSEARGAFGGYTF	TGTGCCAGCAGTGAAGCGCGGGGGGCTTTTGGTGGCTACACCTTC
TRBV3-1/TRBV3-2	once	-	TRBJ1-6	CASSPLTEAPLHF	TGTGCCAGCAGCCCTCTAACTGAGGCACCCCTCCACTTT
TRBV28	-	TRBD1	TRBJ1-5	CASSKGQGEYSNQPQHF	TGTGCCAGCAGTAAGGGACAGGGCGAATATAGCAATCAGCCCCAGCATTTT
TRBV19	-	-	TRBJ1-1	CASSIRGHTEAFF	TGTGCCAGTAGTATCAGGGGACACACTGAAGCTTTCTTT